The 6 T cell receptor beta chains reported below all come from one sample, sequenced in a study of cytomegalovirus exposure and HLA in healthy donors. The PCR used 60 Vbeta and 13 Jbeta primers. Some clones are missing from TCRdb's copy, which holds only in-frame ones; the method was immunoSEQ multiplex PCR. The data hold 150,000 to 200,000 clones, with roughly 79% observed a single time. Material: PBMCs. Receptors originate from a man in his forties in good health and CMV-seronegative.

This clone appeared a single time. The chain employs TRBV2 and TRBJ2-2; tentative D call: TRBD1 (6 bases). Germline loops: CDR1 SNHLY, CDR2 FYNNEI. The ends were cut back, 8 bases at V and 1 base at J, with 11 bases in the middle. The CDR3 runs 14 residues. The CDR3 sequence is CASQGRGNTGELFF. CDR3 DNA: TGTGCCAGCCAAGGCAGGGGGAACACCGGGGAGCTGTTTTTT.

CDR3 sequence reads: CASSQGGSGSGDTQYF. CDR3 sequence (DNA): TGCGCCAGCAGCCAGGGGGGTAGCGGGAGTGGGGATACGCAGTATTTT. V gene TRBV4-1 combines with J gene TRBJ2-3; TRBD2 aligns across 9 bases. The CDR3 loop spans 16 amino acids. Unmatched junction bases numbered 10, after V lost 3 bases and J lost 6 bases. The germline gives CDR1 MGHRA, CDR2 YSYEKL.

Only one count was recorded for this clone. V is TRBV7-3 and J is TRBJ2-3; 9 nucleotides align to TRBD2. CDR3 length: 15 residues. Per the germline V gene, CDR1 is SGHTA and CDR2 is FQGTGA. The trim removed 5 bases at V and 2 bases at J, leaving 5 bases unmatched. CDR3 region: CASSPSGMLTDTQYF. Written as DNA, the CDR3 is TGTGCCAGCAGCCCTAGCGGGATGCTCACAGATACGCAGTATTTT. The full variable domain, its missing parts supplied by reference TRBV7-3 and TRBJ2-3, is GAGVSQTPSNKVTEKGKYVELRCDPISGHTALYWYRQSLGQGPEFLIYFQGTGAADDSGLPNDRFFAVRPEGSVSTLKIQRTERGDSAVYLCASSPSGMLTDTQYFGPGTRLTVL.

This clone appeared a few times. The V gene is TRBV2, the J gene TRBJ1-1; 10 bases agree with TRBD1. The CDR3 has 15 amino acids. V lost 5 bases, J lost 4 bases, and 7 bases stayed unmatched. From germline, CDR1 is SNHLY and CDR2 FYNNEI. The CDR3 nucleotides are TGTGCCAGCAGTTACCGGGACAGGGGTCTCACTGAAGCTTTCTTT. Its protein product is CASSYRDRGLTEAFF. The complete variable domain, with remaining parts taken from reference TRBV2 and TRBJ1-1, reads EPEVTQTPSHQVTQMGQEVILRCVPISNHLYFYWYRQILGQKVEFLVSFYNNEISEKSEIFDDQFSVERPDGSNFTLKIRSTKLEDSAMYFCASSYRDRGLTEAFFGQGTRLTVV.

V gene TRBV10-3 combines with J gene TRBJ1-5, with a possible D match to TRBD1 (5 bases). The CDR3 extends over 15 amino acids. Trimming removed 3 bases from V and 4 bases from J, with 13 bases in between. Germline values: CDR1 ENHRY, CDR2 SYGVKD. The CDR3 DNA follows: TGTGCCATCAGTGAAAGGGGCGTGTGGAATCAGCCCCAGCATTTT. Translating it yields CAISERGVWNQPQHF.

The V call is TRBV5-6, the J call TRBJ2-1; 7 nucleotides agree with TRBD2. The germline V gene encodes CDR1 SGHDT and CDR2 YYEEEE. The CDR3 is 13 amino acids. V was pared by 4 bases and J by 7 bases, with 5 bases of the junction left unmatched. The CDR3 nucleotides are TGTGCCAGCAGCCTGTCCGGGAGGAATGAGCAGTTCTTC. Its protein product is CASSLSGRNEQFF.